Sequencing of this TCR beta chain was carried out in a study of cytomegalovirus exposure and HLA in healthy donors. Overall study findings and caveats: Rare sequences made up most TCRs, while some public TCRs were found in many donors. Excluded: some indistinguishable V segments such as TRBV6-2 and TRBV6-3.

The CDR3 loop spans 16 amino acids. The V gene's germline CDR1 is PRHDT and CDR2 FYEKMQ (reference sequence). With V trimmed by 10 bases and J by 5 bases, 12 bases remained unmatched. On this clone itself: Its antigen is not known.

The PCR contained 60 Vbeta and 13 Jbeta primers. Assay used: immunoSEQ multiplex PCR; TCRdb lists only in-frame clones, some missing. The sample includes roughly 190,000 clones, about 83% of them seen just once. Specimen: PBMCs. The clonotype comes from a man aged 40-49 years in good health and CMV-seropositive. V is TRBV13 and J is TRBJ2-3, with 13 bases fitting TRBD2. The CDR3 bases are TGTGCCACTAACCTCAGGACTAGCGGGAGTGGAGATACGCAGTATTTT. Protein sequence: CATNLRTSGSGDTQYF.